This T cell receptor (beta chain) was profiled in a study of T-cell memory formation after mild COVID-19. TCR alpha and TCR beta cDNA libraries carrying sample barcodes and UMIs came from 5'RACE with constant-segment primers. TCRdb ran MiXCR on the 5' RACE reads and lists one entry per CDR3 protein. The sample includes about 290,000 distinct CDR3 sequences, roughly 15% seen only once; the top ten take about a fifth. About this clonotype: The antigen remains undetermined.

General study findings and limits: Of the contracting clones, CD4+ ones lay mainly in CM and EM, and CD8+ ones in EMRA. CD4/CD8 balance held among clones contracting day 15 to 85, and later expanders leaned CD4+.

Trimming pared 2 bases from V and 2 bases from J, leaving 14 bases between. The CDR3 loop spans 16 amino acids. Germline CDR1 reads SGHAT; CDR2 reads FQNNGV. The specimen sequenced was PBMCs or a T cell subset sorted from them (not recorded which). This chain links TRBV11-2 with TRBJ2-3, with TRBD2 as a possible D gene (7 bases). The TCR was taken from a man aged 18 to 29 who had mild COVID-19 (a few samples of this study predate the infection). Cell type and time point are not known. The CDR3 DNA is TGTGCCAGCAGCTTAATAGGGGGGGCCCTCACAGATACGCAGTATTTT. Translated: CASSLIGGALTDTQYF.